A selection of T cell receptor beta chains follows, all from one sample in a study of blood T cell repertoires in COVID-19. Assay: immunoSEQ multiplex PCR; the TCRdb copy retains only in-frame clones and omits some. The repertoire holds about 250,000 clones, with roughly 88% as singletons. The specimen sequenced was peripheral blood. The receptors originated from a man at least 80 years old with acute or convalescent COVID-19. Both conserved end residues are part of each CDR3. A D gene is named only where the DNA matches it firmly. Size values are once, few and many counts, or a class for expanded clones, and some rows have none.

clone_size cdr3_length d_call j_call v_call cdr3_aa cdr3_nt
NA 16 NA TRBJ1-5 TRBV20-1 CSASYTRTVSNQPQHF TGCAGTGCTAGTTATACGCGGACAGTTAGCAATCAGCCCCAGCATTTT
NA 18 NA TRBJ1-2 TRBV6-2/TRBV6-3 CASSYSIHYQASFYGYTF TGTGCCAGCAGTTACTCGATCCATTATCAGGCGTCCTTCTATGGCTACACCTTC
NA 15 NA TRBJ2-7 TRBV7-2 CASSLAGTVFYEQYF TGTGCCAGCAGCTTAGCCGGGACTGTATTCTACGAGCAGTACTTC
NA 13 NA TRBJ2-5 TRBV19 CASSIGTRETQYF TGTGCCAGTAGTATAGGGACAAGGGAGACCCAGTACTTC
NA 13 TRBD1 TRBJ1-2 TRBV6-2/TRBV6-3 CASSNGQAYGYTF TGTGCCAGCAGCAACGGACAGGCGTATGGCTACACCTTC
NA 13 NA TRBJ1-5 TRBV2 CASSVYSNQPQHF TGTGCCAGCAGTGTCTATAGCAATCAGCCCCAGCATTTT
NA 14 NA TRBJ1-5 TRBV29-1 CSVEGQGGDQPQHF TGCAGCGTTGAAGGTCAGGGAGGGGATCAGCCCCAGCATTTT
NA 16 NA TRBJ2-1 TRBV11-2 CASSLEPGRLDNEQFF TGTGCCAGCAGCTTAGAGCCCGGGAGACTTGACAATGAGCAGTTCTTC
NA 14 NA TRBJ2-7 TRBV2 CASSESHPAYEQYF TGTGCCAGCAGTGAATCCCACCCGGCCTACGAGCAGTACTTC
NA 18 TRBD2 TRBJ2-1 TRBV4-2 CASTRTSGRALAYNEQFF TGTGCCAGCACCAGAACTAGCGGGAGGGCCCTCGCCTACAATGAGCAGTTCTTC
NA 17 TRBD2 TRBJ2-5 TRBV11-2 CASSLGLAGGPGETQYF TGTGCCAGCAGCTTAGGACTAGCGGGAGGGCCGGGGGAGACCCAGTACTTC
NA 13 NA TRBJ1-2 TRBV25-1 CASSPGSPYGYTF TGTGCCAGCAGCCCCGGGAGCCCCTATGGCTACACCTTC
NA 15 NA TRBJ1-5 TRBV28 CASSPMVGANQPQHF TGTGCCAGCAGCCCTATGGTGGGGGCCAATCAGCCCCAGCATTTT
NA 14 NA TRBJ1-1 TRBV6-5 CASSSRQSHTEAFF TGTGCCAGCAGTTCGCGCCAAAGCCACACTGAAGCTTTCTTT
NA 14 TRBD1 TRBJ2-3 TRBV5-4 CASSSQGAEDTQYF TGTGCCAGCAGCTCTCAGGGGGCGGAAGATACGCAGTATTTT
NA 16 NA TRBJ2-1 TRBV19 CASTDRRTLSYNEQFF TGTGCCAGTACCGATCGTAGGACACTTTCCTACAATGAGCAGTTCTTC
NA 16 TRBD1 TRBJ2-7 TRBV9 CASSAEPGTASYEQYF TGTGCCAGCAGCGCCGAACCCGGGACAGCTTCCTACGAGCAGTACTTC
NA 14 TRBD1 TRBJ1-1 TRBV5-4 CASTGQAGNTEAFF TGTGCCAGCACCGGACAGGCGGGGAACACTGAAGCTTTCTTT
once 16 NA TRBJ1-4 TRBV7-9 CASSRGLAGGNEKLFF TGTGCCAGCAGCCGGGGCCTTGCGGGAGGTAATGAAAAACTGTTTTTT
NA 15 NA TRBJ2-7 TRBV27 CASRSLGAEQYEQYF TGTGCCAGCAGGAGCCTAGGGGCGGAGCAGTACGAGCAGTACTTC
NA 15 TRBD1 TRBJ2-2 TRBV6-5 CASSYDRAGTGELFF TGTGCCAGCAGTTACGACAGGGCTGGGACCGGGGAGCTGTTTTTT
NA 15 TRBD2 TRBJ2-7 TRBV4-1 CASSQEERGAYEQYF TGCGCCAGCAGCCAAGAAGAGCGGGGGGCCTACGAGCAGTACTTC
NA 13 NA TRBJ1-2 TRBV29-1 CSVTFDIFYGYTF TGCAGCGTTACCTTTGACATATTCTATGGCTACACCTTC
NA 12 TRBD1 TRBJ1-1 TRBV28 CASSQGQGEAFF TGTGCCAGCAGCCAAGGGCAGGGGGAGGCTTTCTTT
NA 17 TRBD2 TRBJ2-5 TRBV4-3 CASSGRLAGSFQETQYF TGCGCCAGCAGCGGCCGACTAGCGGGAAGTTTCCAAGAGACCCAGTACTTC
NA 16 TRBD1 TRBJ1-2 TRBV3-1/TRBV3-2 CASSQDLYRGLSGYTF TGTGCCAGCAGCCAAGATCTTTACAGGGGGCTTAGTGGCTACACCTTC
NA 15 NA TRBJ1-5 TRBV19 CASQGQGYSNQPQHF TGTGCCAGTCAAGGGCAGGGGTATAGCAATCAGCCCCAGCATTTT
NA 15 TRBD1 TRBJ1-4 TRBV12-5 CASGQGAVGDEKLFF TGTGCTAGTGGCCAGGGGGCAGTTGGTGATGAAAAACTGTTTTTT
NA 17 TRBD2 TRBJ2-7 TRBV18 CASSSGTSGGPLYEQYF TGTGCCAGCTCCTCCGGGACTAGCGGGGGGCCTCTCTACGAGCAGTACTTC
NA 15 TRBD1 TRBJ2-1 TRBV7-3 CASSLTGTGGDEQFF TGTGCCAGCAGCTTAACCGGGACAGGTGGCGATGAGCAGTTCTTC
NA 13 NA TRBJ2-7 TRBV7-3 CASSLGHNYEQYF TGTGCCAGCAGCTTAGGGCATAACTACGAGCAGTACTTC
NA 13 NA TRBJ1-1 TRBV6-5 CASSSTVNTEAFF TGTGCCAGCAGTTCGACAGTTAACACTGAAGCTTTCTTT
NA 13 NA TRBJ2-2 TRBV19 CASSIRSPGELFF TGTGCCAGTAGTATACGGTCTCCCGGGGAGCTGTTTTTT
NA 11 NA TRBJ1-1 TRBV6-2/TRBV6-3 CASSYHNEAFF TGTGCCAGCAGTTACCACAATGAAGCTTTCTTT
NA 16 TRBD2 TRBJ2-3 TRBV9 CASSGVGLVPTDTQYF TGTGCCAGCAGCGGCGTGGGACTAGTCCCCACAGATACGCAGTATTTT
NA 16 TRBD1 TRBJ1-5 TRBV19 CASSTHGQGASQPQHF TGTGCCAGTAGTACACACGGACAGGGGGCGAGTCAGCCCCAGCATTTT
NA 15 TRBD2 TRBJ2-3 TRBV9 CASAPWEGVTDTQYF TGTGCCAGCGCCCCCTGGGAGGGTGTCACAGATACGCAGTATTTT
NA 14 NA TRBJ2-1 TRBV3-1/TRBV3-2 CASSQGEQGNEQFF TGTGCCAGCAGCCAAGGTGAACAGGGAAATGAGCAGTTCTTC
few 13 NA TRBJ2-7 TRBV7-9 CASSWGRDYEQYF TGTGCCAGCAGCTGGGGCAGGGACTACGAGCAGTACTTC
NA 15 TRBD1 TRBJ2-1 TRBV7-2 CASSFDRESYNEQFF TGTGCCAGCAGCTTCGACAGGGAGTCATACAATGAGCAGTTCTTC
NA 18 TRBD1 TRBJ1-1 TRBV7-8 CASSKSTRGQGLNTEAFF TGTGCCAGCAGCAAAAGTACTAGGGGACAGGGGCTAAACACTGAAGCTTTCTTT
NA 12 NA TRBJ2-7 TRBV2 CASSQELYEQYF TGTGCCAGCAGTCAAGAACTTTACGAGCAGTACTTC
few 14 NA TRBJ2-2 TRBV5-1 CASSLALNTGELFF TGCGCCAGCAGCTTGGCCTTGAACACCGGGGAGCTGTTTTTT
NA 18 TRBD1 TRBJ1-6 TRBV11-2 CASSPGQGGYSDNSPLHF TGTGCCAGCAGCCCCGGACAGGGGGGATATTCGGATAATTCACCCCTCCACTTT
NA 15 NA TRBJ1-1 TRBV4-1 CASSLRQKGDTEAFF TGCGCCAGCAGCCTCCGACAGAAAGGGGACACTGAAGCTTTCTTT